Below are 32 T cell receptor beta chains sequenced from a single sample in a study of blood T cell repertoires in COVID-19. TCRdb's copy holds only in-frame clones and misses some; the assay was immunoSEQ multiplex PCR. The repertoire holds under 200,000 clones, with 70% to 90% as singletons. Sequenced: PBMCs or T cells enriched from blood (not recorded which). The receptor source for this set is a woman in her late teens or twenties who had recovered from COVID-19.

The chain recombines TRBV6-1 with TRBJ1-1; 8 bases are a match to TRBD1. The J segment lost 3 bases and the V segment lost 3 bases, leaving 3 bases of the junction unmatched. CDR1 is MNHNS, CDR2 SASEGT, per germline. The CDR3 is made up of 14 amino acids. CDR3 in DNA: TGTGCCAGCAGTGACAGGGGGCTGGACACTGAAGCTTTCTTT. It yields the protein CASSDRGLDTEAFF.

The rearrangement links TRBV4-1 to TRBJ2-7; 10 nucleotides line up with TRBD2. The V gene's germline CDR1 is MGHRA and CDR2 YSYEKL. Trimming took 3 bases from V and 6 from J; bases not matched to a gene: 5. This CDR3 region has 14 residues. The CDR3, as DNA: TGCGCCAGCAGCCACCCTTGGACTAGCGGCGAGCAGTACTTC. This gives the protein CASSHPWTSGEQYF.

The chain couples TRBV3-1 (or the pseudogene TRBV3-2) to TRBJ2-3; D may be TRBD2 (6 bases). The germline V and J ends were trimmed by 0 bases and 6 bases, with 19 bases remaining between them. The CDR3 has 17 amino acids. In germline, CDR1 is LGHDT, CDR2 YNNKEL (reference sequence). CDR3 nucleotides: TGTGCCAGCAGCCAAGAGGGAAACGGGGGACGTCAGGATACGCAGTATTTT. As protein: CASSQEGNGGRQDTQYF.

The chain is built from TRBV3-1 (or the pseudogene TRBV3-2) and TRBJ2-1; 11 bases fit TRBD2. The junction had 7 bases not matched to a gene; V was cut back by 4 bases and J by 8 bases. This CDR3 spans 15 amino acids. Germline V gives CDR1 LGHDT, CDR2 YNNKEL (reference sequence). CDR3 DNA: TGTGCCAGCAGCCTTAGCGGGGGGGCCGGTGATGAGCAGTTCTTC. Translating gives CASSLSGGAGDEQFF.

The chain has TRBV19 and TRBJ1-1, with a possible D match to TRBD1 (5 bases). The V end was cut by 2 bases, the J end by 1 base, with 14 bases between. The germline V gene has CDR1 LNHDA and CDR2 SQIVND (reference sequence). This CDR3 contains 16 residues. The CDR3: CASSISGVERNTEAFF. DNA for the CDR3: TGTGCCAGTAGTATATCGGGGGTCGAGAGGAACACTGAAGCTTTCTTT. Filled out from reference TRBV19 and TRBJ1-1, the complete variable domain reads DGGITQSPKYLFRKEGQNVTLSCEQNLNHDAMYWYRQDPGQGLRLIYYSQIVNDFQKGDIAEGYSVSREKKESFPLTVTSAQKNPTAFYLCASSISGVERNTEAFFGQGTRLTVV.

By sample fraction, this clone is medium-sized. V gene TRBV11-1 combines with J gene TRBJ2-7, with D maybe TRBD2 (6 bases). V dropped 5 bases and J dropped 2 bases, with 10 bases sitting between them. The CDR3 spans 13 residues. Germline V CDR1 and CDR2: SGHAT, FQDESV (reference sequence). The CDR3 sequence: CASSVGTPYEQYF. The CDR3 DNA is TGTGCCAGCAGCGTCGGGACTCCCTACGAGCAGTACTTC.

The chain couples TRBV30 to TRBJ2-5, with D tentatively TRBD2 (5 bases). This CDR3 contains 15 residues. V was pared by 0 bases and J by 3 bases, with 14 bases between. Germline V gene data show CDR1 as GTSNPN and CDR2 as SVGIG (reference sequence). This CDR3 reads CAWSVPRTAKETQYF. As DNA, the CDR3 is TGTGCCTGGAGTGTACCCAGGACTGCAAAAGAGACCCAGTACTTC.

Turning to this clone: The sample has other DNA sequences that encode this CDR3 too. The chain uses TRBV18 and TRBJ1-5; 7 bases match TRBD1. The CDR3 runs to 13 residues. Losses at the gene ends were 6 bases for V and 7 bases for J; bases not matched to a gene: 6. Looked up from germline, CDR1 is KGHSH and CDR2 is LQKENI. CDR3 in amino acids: CASSPDRDQPQHF. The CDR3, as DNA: TGTGCCAGCTCCCCCGACAGGGACCAGCCCCAGCATTTT.

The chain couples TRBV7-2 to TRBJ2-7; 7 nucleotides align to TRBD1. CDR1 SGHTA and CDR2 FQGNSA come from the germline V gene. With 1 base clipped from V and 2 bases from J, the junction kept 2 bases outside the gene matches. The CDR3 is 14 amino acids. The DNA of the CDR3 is TGTGCCAGCAGCTTAGGGACAGGAACCTACGAGCAGTACTTC. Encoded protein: CASSLGTGTYEQYF.

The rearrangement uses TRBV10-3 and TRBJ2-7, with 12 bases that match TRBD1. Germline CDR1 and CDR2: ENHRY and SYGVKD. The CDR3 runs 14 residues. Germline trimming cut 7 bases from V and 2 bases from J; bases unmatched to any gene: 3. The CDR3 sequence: CAITRDRGPYEQYF. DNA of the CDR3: TGTGCCATCACCAGGGACAGGGGGCCCTACGAGCAGTACTTC.

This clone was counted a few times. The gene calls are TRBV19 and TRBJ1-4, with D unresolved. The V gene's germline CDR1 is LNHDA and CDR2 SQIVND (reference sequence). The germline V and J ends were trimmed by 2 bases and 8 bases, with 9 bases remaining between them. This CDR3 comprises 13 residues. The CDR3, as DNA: TGTGCCAGTAGTATACAGGTATCCGAAAAACTGTTTTTT. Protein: CASSIQVSEKLFF.

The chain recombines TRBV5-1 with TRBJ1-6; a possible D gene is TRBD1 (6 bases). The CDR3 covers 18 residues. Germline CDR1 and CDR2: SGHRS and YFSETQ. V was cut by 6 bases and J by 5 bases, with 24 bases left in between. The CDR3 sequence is CASTFADRTADHNSPLHF. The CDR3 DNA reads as TGCGCCAGCACCTTTGCGGACCGGACAGCCGATCATAATTCACCCCTCCACTTT.

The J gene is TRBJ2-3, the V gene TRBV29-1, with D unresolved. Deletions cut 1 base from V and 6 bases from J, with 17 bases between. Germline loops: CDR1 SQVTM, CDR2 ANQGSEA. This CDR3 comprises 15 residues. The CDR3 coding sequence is TGCAGCGTTGAAGGCCCGAGCCGGTCCCCCGATACGCAGTATTTT. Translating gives CSVEGPSRSPDTQYF.

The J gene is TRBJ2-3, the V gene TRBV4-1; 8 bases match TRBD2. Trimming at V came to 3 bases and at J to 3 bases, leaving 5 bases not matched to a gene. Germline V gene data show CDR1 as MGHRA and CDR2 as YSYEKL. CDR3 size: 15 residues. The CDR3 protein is CASSQGRGGTDTQYF. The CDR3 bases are TGCGCCAGCAGCCAGGGGCGCGGGGGGACAGATACGCAGTATTTT.

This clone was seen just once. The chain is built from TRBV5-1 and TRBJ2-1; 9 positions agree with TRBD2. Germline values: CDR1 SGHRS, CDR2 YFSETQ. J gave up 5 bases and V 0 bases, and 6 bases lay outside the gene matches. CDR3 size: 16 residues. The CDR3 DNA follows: TGCGCCAGCAGCTTGGGCCGACTAGCGGTGAACAATGAGCAGTTCTTC. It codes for CASSLGRLAVNNEQFF.

The DNA for the CDR3 is TGTGCCAGCAGCCTCCACGGGACAGGGGGTTACGAGCAGTACTTC. This translates into CASSLHGTGGYEQYF. The chain couples TRBV14 to TRBJ2-7; TRBD1 agrees at 11 bases. V trimming: 4 bases; J trimming: 4 bases; junction bases outside the gene matches: 6. Germline V gene lookup returns CDR1 SGHDN and CDR2 FVKESK. The CDR3 loop spans 15 amino acids.

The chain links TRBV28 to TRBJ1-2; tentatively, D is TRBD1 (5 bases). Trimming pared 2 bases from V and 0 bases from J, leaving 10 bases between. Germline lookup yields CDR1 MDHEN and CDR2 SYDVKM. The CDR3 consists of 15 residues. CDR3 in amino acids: CASSLGHRTNYGYTF. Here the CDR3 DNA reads TGTGCCAGCAGTTTAGGGCACAGGACTAACTATGGCTACACCTTC.

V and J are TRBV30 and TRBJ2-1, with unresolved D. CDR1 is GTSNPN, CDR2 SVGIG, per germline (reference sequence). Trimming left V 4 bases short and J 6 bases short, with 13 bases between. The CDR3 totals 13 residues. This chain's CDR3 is CAWMSGSANEQFF. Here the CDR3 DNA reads TGTGCCTGGATGAGTGGAAGCGCCAATGAGCAGTTCTTC.

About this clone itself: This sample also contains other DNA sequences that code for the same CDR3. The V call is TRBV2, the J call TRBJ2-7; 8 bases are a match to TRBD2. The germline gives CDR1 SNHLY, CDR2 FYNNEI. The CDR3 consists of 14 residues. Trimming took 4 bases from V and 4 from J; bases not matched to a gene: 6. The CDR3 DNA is TGTGCCAGCAGTGCTCGGGGGGGGGCGTACGAGCAGTACTTC. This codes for CASSARGGAYEQYF. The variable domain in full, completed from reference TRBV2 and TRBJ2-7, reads EPEVTQTPSHQVTQMGQEVILRCVPISNHLYFYWYRQILGQKVEFLVSFYNNEISEKSEIFDDQFSVERPDGSNFTLKIRSTKLEDSAMYFCASSARGGAYEQYFGPGTRLTVT.

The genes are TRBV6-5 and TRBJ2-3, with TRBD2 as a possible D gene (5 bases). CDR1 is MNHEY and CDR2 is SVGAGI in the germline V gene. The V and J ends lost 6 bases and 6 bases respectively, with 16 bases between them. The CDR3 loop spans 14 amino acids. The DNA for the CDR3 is TGTGCCAGCAGCTTTCAGACGCGGGTGGATACGCAGTATTTT. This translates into CASSFQTRVDTQYF.

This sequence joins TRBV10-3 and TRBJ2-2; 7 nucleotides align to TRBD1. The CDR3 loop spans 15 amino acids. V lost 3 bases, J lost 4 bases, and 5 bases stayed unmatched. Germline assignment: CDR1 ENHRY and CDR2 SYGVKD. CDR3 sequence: CAISETGVSTGELFF. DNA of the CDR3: TGTGCCATCAGTGAAACAGGGGTCAGCACCGGGGAGCTGTTTTTT.

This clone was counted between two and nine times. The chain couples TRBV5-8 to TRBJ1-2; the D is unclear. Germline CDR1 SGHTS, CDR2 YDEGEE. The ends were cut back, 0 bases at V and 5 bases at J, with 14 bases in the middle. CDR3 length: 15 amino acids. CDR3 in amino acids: CASSLEYRERYGYTF. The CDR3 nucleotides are TGTGCCAGCAGCTTGGAATATAGGGAGAGATATGGCTACACCTTC.

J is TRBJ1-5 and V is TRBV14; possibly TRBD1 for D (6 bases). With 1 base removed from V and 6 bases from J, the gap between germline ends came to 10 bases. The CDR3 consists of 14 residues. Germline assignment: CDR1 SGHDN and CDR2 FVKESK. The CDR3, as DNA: TGTGCCAGCAGCCAAGCGGGGGGCGGTCAGCCCCAGCATTTT. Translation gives CASSQAGGGQPQHF.

The CDR3 region is CASSLYVTNTEAFF. In DNA form, the CDR3 reads TGTGCCAGCAGTTTATATGTAACTAACACTGAAGCTTTCTTT. The V and J genes are TRBV27 and TRBJ1-1; D unclear. With 1 base removed from V and 2 bases from J, the gap between germline ends came to 8 bases. Germline assignment: CDR1 MNHEY and CDR2 SMNVEV (reference sequence). This CDR3 is built from 14 residues.

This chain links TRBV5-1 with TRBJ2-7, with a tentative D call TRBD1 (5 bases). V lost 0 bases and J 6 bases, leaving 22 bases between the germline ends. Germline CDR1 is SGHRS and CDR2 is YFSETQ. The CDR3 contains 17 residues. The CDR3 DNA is TGCGCCAGCAGCTTGGAGGACATCCCTACGTTCACTATCGAGCAGTACTTC. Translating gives CASSLEDIPTFTIEQYF.

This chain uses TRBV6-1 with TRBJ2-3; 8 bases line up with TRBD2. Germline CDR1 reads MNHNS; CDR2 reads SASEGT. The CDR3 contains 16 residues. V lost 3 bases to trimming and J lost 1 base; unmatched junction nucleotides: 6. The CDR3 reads CASSESAGGGTDTQYF. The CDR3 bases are TGTGCCAGCAGTGAGTCGGCGGGGGGAGGCACAGATACGCAGTATTTT.

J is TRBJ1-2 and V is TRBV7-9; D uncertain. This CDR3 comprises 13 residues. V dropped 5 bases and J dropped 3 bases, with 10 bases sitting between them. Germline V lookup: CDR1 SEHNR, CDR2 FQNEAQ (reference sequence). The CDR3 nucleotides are TGTGCCAGCAGCCGACAAGTCGACTATGGCTACACCTTC. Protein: CASSRQVDYGYTF. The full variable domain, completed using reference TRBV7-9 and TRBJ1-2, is DTGVSQNPRHKITKRGQNVTFRCDPISEHNRLYWYRQTLGQGPEFLTYFQNEAQLEKSRLLSDRFSAERPKGSFSTLEIQRTEQGDSAMYLCASSRQVDYGYTFGSGTRLTVV.

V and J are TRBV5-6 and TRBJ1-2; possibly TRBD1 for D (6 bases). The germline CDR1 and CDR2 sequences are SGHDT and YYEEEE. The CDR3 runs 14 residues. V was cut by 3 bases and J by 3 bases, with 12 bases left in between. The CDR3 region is CASSSDSQDYGYTF. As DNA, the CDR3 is TGTGCCAGCAGCTCGGACAGTCAGGACTATGGCTACACCTTC.

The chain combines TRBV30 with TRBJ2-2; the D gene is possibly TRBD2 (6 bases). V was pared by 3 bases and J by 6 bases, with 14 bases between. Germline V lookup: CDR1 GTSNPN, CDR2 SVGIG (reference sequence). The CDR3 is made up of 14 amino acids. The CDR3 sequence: CAWSVRRAAGELFF. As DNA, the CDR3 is TGTGCCTGGAGCGTTAGGAGGGCTGCCGGGGAGCTGTTTTTT.

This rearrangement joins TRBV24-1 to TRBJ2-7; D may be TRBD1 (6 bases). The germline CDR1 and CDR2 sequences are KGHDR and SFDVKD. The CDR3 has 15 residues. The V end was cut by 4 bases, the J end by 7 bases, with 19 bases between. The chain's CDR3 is CATSDTRGTPGEQYF. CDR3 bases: TGTGCCACCAGTGACACGAGGGGGACACCGGGGGAGCAGTACTTC.

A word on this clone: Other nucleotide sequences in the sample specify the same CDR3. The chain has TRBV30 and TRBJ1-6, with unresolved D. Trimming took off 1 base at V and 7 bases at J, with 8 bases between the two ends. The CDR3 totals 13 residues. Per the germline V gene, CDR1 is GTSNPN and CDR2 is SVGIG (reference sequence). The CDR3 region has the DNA TGTGCCTGGAGTGAACAGAACAATTCACCCCTCCACTTT. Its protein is CAWSEQNNSPLHF.

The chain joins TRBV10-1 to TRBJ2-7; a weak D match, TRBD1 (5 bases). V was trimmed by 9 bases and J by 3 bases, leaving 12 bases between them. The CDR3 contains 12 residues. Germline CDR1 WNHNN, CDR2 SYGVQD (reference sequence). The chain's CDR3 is CARRRGSYEQYF. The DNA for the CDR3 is TGCGCCAGGAGAAGGGGAAGCTACGAGCAGTACTTC.